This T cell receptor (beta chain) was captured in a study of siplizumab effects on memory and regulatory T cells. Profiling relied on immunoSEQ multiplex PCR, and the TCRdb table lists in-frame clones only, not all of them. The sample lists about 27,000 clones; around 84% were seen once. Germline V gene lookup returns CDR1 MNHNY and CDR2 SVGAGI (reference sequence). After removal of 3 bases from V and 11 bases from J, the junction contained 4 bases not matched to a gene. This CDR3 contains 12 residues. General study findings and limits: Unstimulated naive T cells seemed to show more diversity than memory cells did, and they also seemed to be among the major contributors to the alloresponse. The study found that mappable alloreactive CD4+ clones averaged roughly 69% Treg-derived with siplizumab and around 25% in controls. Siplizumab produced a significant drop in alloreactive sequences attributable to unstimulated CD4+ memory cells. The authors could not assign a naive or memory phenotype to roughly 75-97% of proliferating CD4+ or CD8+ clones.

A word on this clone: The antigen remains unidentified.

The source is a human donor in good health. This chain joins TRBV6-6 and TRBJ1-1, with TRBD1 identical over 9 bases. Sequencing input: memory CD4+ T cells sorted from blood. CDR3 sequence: CASSYRTGVAFF. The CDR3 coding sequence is TGTGCCAGCAGTTATCGGACAGGGGTGGCTTTCTTT.